The rows below give T cell receptor beta chains drawn from one sample of a study of beta chain features in type 1 diabetes. The repertoire was sequenced with immunoSEQ multiplex PCR; TCRdb's copy has only in-frame clones and lacks some. This sample has some 400,000 clones; around 16% occur once, and the top ten carry 0.019%. Sequencing was performed on naive CD4+ T cells from blood. Receptors were obtained from a woman aged 18-29 years in good health. Each CDR3 is given with its conserved first and last residue. The D gene is left open where the match is weak. Only some rows state a clone size, as once, few, many or a class for expanded clones.

j_call: TRBJ2-3
d_call: TRBD2
clone_size: -
v_call: TRBV30
cdr3_nt: TGTGCCTGGAGTGTTACTAGCGGGAGGACAGATACGCAGTATTTT
cdr3_aa: CAWSVTSGRTDTQYF

j_call: TRBJ2-5
d_call: TRBD1
clone_size: -
v_call: TRBV5-4
cdr3_nt: TGTGCCAGCAGCTCAACAGGGGATGGGGAGACCCAGTACTTC
cdr3_aa: CASSSTGDGETQYF

j_call: TRBJ1-2
d_call: -
clone_size: -
v_call: TRBV30
cdr3_nt: TGTGCCTGGAGTGCAAATTATGGCTACACCTTC
cdr3_aa: CAWSANYGYTF

j_call: TRBJ1-5
d_call: -
clone_size: -
v_call: TRBV28
cdr3_nt: TGTGCCAGCAGCTGGAGCAGTCAGCCCCAGCATTTT
cdr3_aa: CASSWSSQPQHF

j_call: TRBJ2-2
d_call: -
clone_size: -
v_call: TRBV29-1
cdr3_nt: TGCAGCGTTGAGGGGCTAGTTGGCGGGGAGCTGTTTTTT
cdr3_aa: CSVEGLVGGELFF

j_call: TRBJ1-5
d_call: -
clone_size: few
v_call: TRBV6-6
cdr3_nt: TGTGCCAGCAGTTACTTAGGGGGGGCGGGTCAGCCCCAGCATTTT
cdr3_aa: CASSYLGGAGQPQHF

j_call: TRBJ2-3
d_call: -
clone_size: few
v_call: TRBV7-7
cdr3_nt: TGTGCCAGCAGCTTAAGGGGCTCAAACACAGATACGCAGTATTTT
cdr3_aa: CASSLRGSNTDTQYF

j_call: TRBJ1-2
d_call: TRBD1
clone_size: few
v_call: TRBV29-1
cdr3_nt: TGCAGCGTTGGGGACAGGCCGTTCTATGGCTACACCTTC
cdr3_aa: CSVGDRPFYGYTF

j_call: TRBJ1-5
d_call: TRBD1
clone_size: -
v_call: TRBV18
cdr3_nt: TGTGCCAGTTCCAGGGGGGAAAATCAGCCCCAGCATTTT
cdr3_aa: CASSRGENQPQHF

j_call: TRBJ2-7
d_call: TRBD2
clone_size: -
v_call: TRBV30
cdr3_nt: TGTGCCTGGAGTGGAGGAGCGGGAGTCTGGAACGAGCAGTACTTC
cdr3_aa: CAWSGGAGVWNEQYF

j_call: TRBJ2-1
d_call: -
clone_size: -
v_call: TRBV4-2
cdr3_nt: TGTGCCAGCAGCCAGCCTCGGGACTTCGACAATGAGCAGTTCTTC
cdr3_aa: CASSQPRDFDNEQFF

j_call: TRBJ2-7
d_call: TRBD2
clone_size: -
v_call: TRBV4-1
cdr3_nt: TGCGCCAGCAGCGGCCCCCTGGCAGCGGGAGTTTCCTACGAGCAGTACTTC
cdr3_aa: CASSGPLAAGVSYEQYF

j_call: TRBJ2-1
d_call: -
clone_size: -
v_call: TRBV9
cdr3_nt: TGTGCCAGCAGCGTGGTTAGCGTCTACAATGAGCAGTTCTTC
cdr3_aa: CASSVVSVYNEQFF

j_call: TRBJ1-2
d_call: -
clone_size: -
v_call: TRBV20-1
cdr3_nt: TGCAGTGGAGAGGAGCCTTATGGCTACACCTTC
cdr3_aa: CSGEEPYGYTF

j_call: TRBJ2-7
d_call: -
clone_size: few
v_call: TRBV11-2
cdr3_nt: TGTGCCAGCAGCTTAGCGGGATTATTGTACGAGCAGTACTTC
cdr3_aa: CASSLAGLLYEQYF

j_call: TRBJ2-5
d_call: -
clone_size: few
v_call: TRBV5-1
cdr3_nt: TGCGCCAGCAGGGAGGGCAAGGAGACCCAGTACTTC
cdr3_aa: CASREGKETQYF

j_call: TRBJ2-1
d_call: TRBD1
clone_size: -
v_call: TRBV18
cdr3_nt: TGTGCCAGCTCGAACACAGGGGTACATGAGCAGTTCTTC
cdr3_aa: CASSNTGVHEQFF

j_call: TRBJ1-4
d_call: -
clone_size: -
v_call: TRBV2
cdr3_nt: TGTGCCACCACCCGAGCGGACTTCCAGAATGAAAAACTGTTTTTT
cdr3_aa: CATTRADFQNEKLFF

j_call: TRBJ1-5
d_call: -
clone_size: -
v_call: TRBV11-2
cdr3_nt: TGTGCCAGCAGCCCAGGGAGGGTTGGTGGTCAGCCCCAGCATTTT
cdr3_aa: CASSPGRVGGQPQHF

j_call: TRBJ1-3
d_call: -
clone_size: -
v_call: TRBV27
cdr3_nt: TGTGCCAGCACCCAAGGCAGGGGCCTTGGAAACACCATATATTTT
cdr3_aa: CASTQGRGLGNTIYF

j_call: TRBJ2-1
d_call: TRBD1
clone_size: -
v_call: TRBV5-4
cdr3_nt: TGTGCCAGCAGGCTGGCATTCGGTAGGGGGCCAGCTGAGCAGTTCTTC
cdr3_aa: CASRLAFGRGPAEQFF

j_call: TRBJ2-5
d_call: TRBD2
clone_size: -
v_call: TRBV28
cdr3_nt: TGTGCCAGCAGTGGAACACTAGCGGCAAGGGGCGGAAAGACCCAGTACTTC
cdr3_aa: CASSGTLAARGGKTQYF

j_call: TRBJ2-7
d_call: TRBD1
clone_size: -
v_call: TRBV29-1
cdr3_nt: TGCAGCGGTAACAGGGGTCCCGAGCAGTACTTC
cdr3_aa: CSGNRGPEQYF

j_call: TRBJ2-1
d_call: TRBD2
clone_size: few
v_call: TRBV5-4
cdr3_nt: TGTGCCAGCAGCCCCGGGACTAGCGGGCGAAATGAGCAGTTCTTC
cdr3_aa: CASSPGTSGRNEQFF

j_call: TRBJ2-1
d_call: TRBD1
clone_size: few
v_call: TRBV7-3
cdr3_nt: TGTGCCAGCAGCTCTGACAGGGTTAAGCAGTTCTTC
cdr3_aa: CASSSDRVKQFF

j_call: TRBJ2-3
d_call: -
clone_size: few
v_call: TRBV5-1
cdr3_nt: TGCGCCAGCAGCAACAGACCGGGGGACCTCACAGATACGCAGTATTTT
cdr3_aa: CASSNRPGDLTDTQYF

j_call: TRBJ2-1
d_call: -
clone_size: -
v_call: TRBV14
cdr3_nt: TGTGCCAGCAGCCAATACAGGAGCTCCTACAATGAGCAGTTCTTC
cdr3_aa: CASSQYRSSYNEQFF

j_call: TRBJ2-7
d_call: -
clone_size: -
v_call: TRBV7-2
cdr3_nt: TGTGCCAGCAGCTTAGTTCTTACGGGGTCCTACGAGCAGTACTTC
cdr3_aa: CASSLVLTGSYEQYF

j_call: TRBJ2-2
d_call: -
clone_size: -
v_call: TRBV30
cdr3_nt: TGTGCCTGGAGTGTAGCTGCCACCGGGGAGCTGTTTTTT
cdr3_aa: CAWSVAATGELFF

j_call: TRBJ2-1
d_call: -
clone_size: -
v_call: TRBV19
cdr3_nt: TGTGCCAGTACCCCAACAGGGTCGTACAATGAGCAGTTCTTC
cdr3_aa: CASTPTGSYNEQFF

j_call: TRBJ2-5
d_call: TRBD1
clone_size: -
v_call: TRBV30
cdr3_nt: TGTGCCTGGCGACAGGGGTTAAAGACCCAGTACTTC
cdr3_aa: CAWRQGLKTQYF

j_call: TRBJ1-1
d_call: -
clone_size: -
v_call: TRBV7-9
cdr3_nt: TGTGCCAGCAGCTCGACAGGGAACACTGAAGCTTTCTTT
cdr3_aa: CASSSTGNTEAFF

j_call: TRBJ1-1
d_call: TRBD1
clone_size: few
v_call: TRBV29-1
cdr3_nt: TGCAGCGTTGACAGGGGGCGCCCCGACACTGAAGCTTTCTTT
cdr3_aa: CSVDRGRPDTEAFF

j_call: TRBJ2-1
d_call: TRBD2
clone_size: -
v_call: TRBV4-3
cdr3_nt: TGCGCCAGCAGCCTGGGACTAGCGGGAGGTGAGCAGTTCTTC
cdr3_aa: CASSLGLAGGEQFF

j_call: TRBJ2-1
d_call: -
clone_size: few
v_call: TRBV28
cdr3_nt: TGTGCCAGCAGTTCAGGGTTCCGGAAAGTAGATGAGCAGTTCTTC
cdr3_aa: CASSSGFRKVDEQFF

j_call: TRBJ1-1
d_call: -
clone_size: -
v_call: TRBV30
cdr3_nt: TGTGCCTGGAGTCGGGGGACTAACACTGAAGCTTTCTTT
cdr3_aa: CAWSRGTNTEAFF

j_call: TRBJ2-5
d_call: TRBD1
clone_size: few
v_call: TRBV15
cdr3_nt: TGTGCCACCAGCAGAGGTGACAGGGGGATTCAAGAGACCCAGTACTTC
cdr3_aa: CATSRGDRGIQETQYF

j_call: TRBJ2-7
d_call: TRBD1
clone_size: -
v_call: TRBV6-5
cdr3_nt: TGTGCCAGCAGTTACTCGAACAGGGGATGGGCCGAGCAGTACTTC
cdr3_aa: CASSYSNRGWAEQYF

j_call: TRBJ1-1
d_call: -
clone_size: -
v_call: TRBV30
cdr3_nt: TGTGCCTGGAGTGGGTTTCGCCCACAATTGAACACTGAAGCTTTCTTT
cdr3_aa: CAWSGFRPQLNTEAFF

j_call: TRBJ2-2
d_call: TRBD2
clone_size: -
v_call: TRBV7-9
cdr3_nt: TGTGCCAGCCCGATACCGACAACTAGCGGGAGAGGGGAGCTGTTTTTT
cdr3_aa: CASPIPTTSGRGELFF

j_call: TRBJ2-3
d_call: -
clone_size: -
v_call: TRBV30
cdr3_nt: TGTGCCTGGAGTCCGGGGACAGATACGCAGTATTTT
cdr3_aa: CAWSPGTDTQYF

j_call: TRBJ2-7
d_call: -
clone_size: -
v_call: TRBV7-9
cdr3_nt: TGTGCCAGCAGCTTAGGTGTCGGAGCCTACGAGCAGTACTTC
cdr3_aa: CASSLGVGAYEQYF

j_call: TRBJ1-1
d_call: TRBD1
clone_size: -
v_call: TRBV5-1
cdr3_nt: TGCGCCAGCAGCTCTAGGACAGGACTGAACACTGAAGCTTTCTTT
cdr3_aa: CASSSRTGLNTEAFF

j_call: TRBJ1-4
d_call: -
clone_size: few
v_call: TRBV29-1
cdr3_nt: TGCAGCGTTGTCGTCCCGGAGGCAACTAATGAAAAACTGTTTTTT
cdr3_aa: CSVVVPEATNEKLFF

j_call: TRBJ1-5
d_call: -
clone_size: few
v_call: TRBV5-1
cdr3_nt: TGCGCCAGCAGCCAGTCGGCAGGGCCCGGACAGCCCCAGCATTTT
cdr3_aa: CASSQSAGPGQPQHF

j_call: TRBJ2-7
d_call: -
clone_size: few
v_call: TRBV9
cdr3_nt: TGTGCCAGCAGCGTAGGGACTGGACAGTCCTACGAGCAGTACTTC
cdr3_aa: CASSVGTGQSYEQYF

j_call: TRBJ2-7
d_call: -
clone_size: -
v_call: TRBV5-4
cdr3_nt: TGTGCCAGCAGCTTGGGGAGAGTCGTCCACGAGCAGTACTTC
cdr3_aa: CASSLGRVVHEQYF